This TCR beta chain was obtained from a study of molecular identifiers for immune sequencing clone quantification. Germline CDR1 is DFQATT and CDR2 is SNEGSKA (reference sequence). This CDR3 comprises 16 residues. The V end was cut by 0 bases, the J end by 7 bases, with 19 bases between. Using 10%, 30% or 50% RNA, naive CD8 libraries were derived from roughly 18,000 to 920,000 sorted cells. Preparation of the bulk TCR libraries relied on previously described methods and listed TCR primers. Via MiXCR, TCRdb re-called the PCR reads, giving one row per CDR3 protein. The sample holds some 650,000 distinct CDR3 sequences, roughly 21% seen once.

This TCR was recovered from a human donor in good health. Some libraries in this study had Jurkat cell RNA spiked in. The chain links TRBV20-1 to TRBJ2-1; D perhaps matches TRBD2 (6 bases). Sequences were obtained from naive CD8+ T cells from blood, with Jurkat cell RNA spiked in. Stated subset: FACS-sorted CD8+CD4-CCR7+CD45RA+ naive T cells. CDR3 residues: CSARDIIGDSGNEQFF. In DNA form, the CDR3 reads TGCAGTGCTAGAGATATCATTGGGGACTCTGGTAATGAGCAGTTCTTC.